The rows below give T cell receptor beta chains drawn from one sample of a study of CD8 T cells in ankylosing spondylitis. TCRdb recomputed calls from the 5' RACE reads with MiXCR, one row per CDR3 protein. The table includes 470,000 or so distinct CDR3 sequences, 20% to 30% detected once. The sample taken for sequencing was blood, either unsorted or a sorted T cell fraction (not recorded which). The origin of the receptors is a male donor with ankylosing spondylitis. Each CDR3 is given with its conserved first and last residue. The D gene is left open where the match is weak. Where a row states a size, it is once, few, many or the class of an expanded clone; other rows omit it.

d_call j_call clone_size v_call cdr3_aa cdr3_nt
TRBD1 TRBJ2-5 NA TRBV18 CASSPSGQGETQYF TGTGCCAGCTCACCTTCGGGACAGGGAGAGACCCAGTACTTC
NA TRBJ2-1 NA TRBV5-1 CASSPGLGSSYNEQFF TGCGCCAGCAGCCCCGGACTGGGGAGCTCCTACAATGAGCAGTTCTTC
NA TRBJ2-1 NA TRBV4-1 CASSHLGARGEQFF TGCGCCAGCAGCCACCTAGGGGCGCGCGGTGAGCAGTTCTTC
NA TRBJ2-3 NA TRBV7-2 CASSFQEGGVDTQYF TGTGCCAGCAGCTTCCAGGAAGGGGGTGTGGATACGCAGTATTTT
TRBD2 TRBJ2-2 few TRBV20-1 CSARGLAGVSTGELFF TGCAGTGCTAGGGGACTAGCGGGAGTGAGCACCGGGGAGCTGTTTTTT
TRBD2 TRBJ2-1 NA TRBV20-1 CSARDVGLAGYNEQFF TGCAGTGCTAGAGATGTCGGGCTAGCGGGGTACAATGAGCAGTTCTTC
TRBD2 TRBJ2-1 few TRBV19 CASSMRDYADNEQFF TGTGCCAGTAGTATGAGGGACTACGCTGACAATGAGCAGTTCTTC
NA TRBJ2-3 NA TRBV9 CASSSSSTQYF TGTGCCAGCAGCTCAAGCTCTACGCAGTATTTT
NA TRBJ1-2 NA TRBV2 CASSAPPGRTYGYTF TGTGCCAGCAGTGCACCTCCGGGACGGACCTATGGCTACACCTTC
TRBD2 TRBJ2-1 NA TRBV5-1 CASSFAGAGSYNEQFF TGCGCCAGCAGCTTCGCCGGAGCGGGATCCTACAATGAGCAGTTCTTC
TRBD1 TRBJ1-1 NA TRBV6-1 CASSGRTGQNTEAFF TGTGCCAGCAGTGGCCGGACAGGGCAGAACACTGAAGCTTTCTTT
NA TRBJ2-3 many TRBV4-2 CASSQEGVPDTQYF TGTGCCAGCAGCCAAGAAGGGGTCCCAGATACGCAGTATTTT
TRBD2 TRBJ2-1 NA TRBV7-2 CASTTSGSSYNEQFF TGTGCCAGCACAACTAGCGGTAGCTCCTACAATGAGCAGTTCTTC
TRBD1 TRBJ1-1 few TRBV3-1 CASSQGLGTAVRGAFF TGTGCCAGCAGCCAAGGATTGGGGACAGCGGTTAGGGGGGCTTTCTTT
NA TRBJ1-5 NA TRBV12-3/TRBV12-4 CASRTFDRDAQPQHF TGTGCCAGCAGGACTTTTGACAGAGATGCACAGCCCCAGCATTTT
NA TRBJ2-1 NA TRBV24-1 CATSDFGPNEQFF TGTGCCACCAGTGATTTCGGGCCGAATGAGCAGTTCTTC
TRBD2 TRBJ2-3 many TRBV29-1 CSVAPLAGGPTDTQYF TGCAGCGTTGCCCCTCTGGCGGGAGGGCCCACAGATACGCAGTATTTT
TRBD2 TRBJ2-2 NA TRBV9 CASSVAGRESTGELFF TGTGCCAGCAGCGTAGCTGGGCGGGAGAGCACCGGGGAGCTGTTTTTT
NA TRBJ2-3 few TRBV5-1 CASSFEGPPSTDTQYF TGCGCCAGCAGCTTCGAGGGGCCCCCTAGCACAGATACGCAGTATTTT
NA TRBJ2-7 few TRBV25-1 CASSIRGGGSEQYF TGTGCCAGCAGTATACGCGGAGGGGGAAGCGAGCAGTACTTC
NA TRBJ2-5 NA TRBV20-1 CSARDLGQGRGETQYF TGCAGTGCTAGAGATCTGGGCCAGGGGAGGGGGGAGACCCAGTACTTC
NA TRBJ1-3 few TRBV10-3 CAISVNTGNTIYF TGTGCCATCAGCGTGAATACTGGAAACACCATATATTTT
TRBD2 TRBJ2-1 NA TRBV9 CASSVRGGVSYNEQFF TGTGCCAGCAGCGTTCGCGGGGGGGTCTCCTACAATGAGCAGTTCTTC
NA TRBJ1-1 NA TRBV27 CASSSLGGSTEAFF TGTGCCAGCAGTTCCCTCGGGGGGTCGACTGAAGCTTTCTTT
NA TRBJ1-3 NA TRBV7-8 CASSLVGGLSGNTIYF TGTGCCAGCAGCTTAGTAGGGGGGCTATCGGGAAACACCATATATTTT
NA TRBJ2-3 NA TRBV20-1 CSASFQTSTDTQYF TGCAGTGCTAGTTTCCAGACTTCAACAGATACGCAGTATTTT
NA TRBJ2-1 many TRBV11-2 CASSPGGSNEQFF TGTGCCAGCAGCCCTGGGGGGAGCAATGAGCAGTTCTTC
NA TRBJ1-2 NA TRBV30 CAWSVHLGVHGYTF TGTGCCTGGAGTGTACATCTAGGGGTGCATGGCTACACCTTC
TRBD2 TRBJ2-5 NA TRBV5-1 CASSLIAGGPSETQYF TGCGCCAGCAGCTTGATAGCGGGAGGCCCTTCGGAGACCCAGTACTTC
NA TRBJ1-1 NA TRBV11-2 CASSSAQGLNTEAFF TGTGCCAGCAGCTCAGCTCAGGGACTGAACACTGAAGCTTTCTTT
NA TRBJ2-7 many TRBV20-1 CSARDAASPSYEQYF TGCAGTGCTAGAGATGCCGCTAGCCCCTCCTACGAGCAGTACTTC
TRBD2 TRBJ2-2 NA TRBV4-2 CASSRRGGFIGELFF TGTGCCAGCAGCCGAAGGGGAGGGTTTATCGGGGAGCTGTTTTTT
NA TRBJ1-4 NA TRBV2 CASKGNEKLFF TGTGCCAGCAAGGGGAACGAAAAACTGTTTTTT
NA TRBJ2-7 many TRBV12-3/TRBV12-4 CASSPLTGNEQYF TGTGCCAGCAGCCCACTGACAGGCAACGAGCAGTACTTC
NA TRBJ2-1 NA TRBV2 CASSEEGGFGNEQFF TGTGCCAGCAGTGAAGAAGGAGGGTTTGGAAATGAGCAGTTCTTC
NA TRBJ2-3 NA TRBV20-1 CSAKAPRELTDTQYF TGCAGTGCTAAAGCGCCCCGGGAGCTCACAGATACGCAGTATTTT
NA TRBJ1-1 NA TRBV6-1 CASSDNQARTEAFF TGTGCCAGCAGTGATAACCAAGCTCGCACTGAAGCTTTCTTT
NA TRBJ1-1 NA TRBV5-8 CASIFGMNTEAFF TGTGCCAGCATCTTCGGGATGAACACTGAAGCTTTCTTT
NA TRBJ1-1 NA TRBV27 CASSLSRATEAFF TGTGCCAGCAGTTTATCGAGGGCCACTGAAGCTTTCTTT
TRBD1 TRBJ1-1 NA TRBV10-2 CASRGQGKAFF TGCGCCAGCAGGGGACAGGGAAAAGCTTTCTTT
TRBD2 TRBJ2-1 NA TRBV20-1 CSARPTSGVYNEQFF TGCAGTGCTAGGCCAACTAGCGGGGTGTACAATGAGCAGTTCTTC
NA TRBJ2-3 NA TRBV7-2 CASSNLGSGDTQYF TGTGCCAGCAGCAACCTAGGTTCGGGGGATACGCAGTATTTT
NA TRBJ2-7 few TRBV29-1 CSVEVGRVSYEQYF TGCAGCGTTGAAGTGGGGCGGGTCTCCTACGAGCAGTACTTC
NA TRBJ2-1 few TRBV10-3 CAIGVNNEQFF TGTGCCATCGGAGTTAACAATGAGCAGTTCTTC
TRBD2 TRBJ2-1 NA TRBV19 CASSSYSGGTWNEQFF TGTGCCAGTAGTTCGTACTCGGGGGGTACTTGGAATGAGCAGTTCTTC
TRBD2 TRBJ2-3 many TRBV12-3/TRBV12-4 CASSLLAGGPGADTQYF TGTGCCAGCAGTTTACTCGCGGGAGGGCCGGGGGCAGATACGCAGTATTTT
NA TRBJ1-2 once TRBV2 CASSETIYGYTF TGTGCCAGCAGTGAAACCATCTATGGCTACACCTTC
TRBD2 TRBJ2-5 many TRBV11-3 CASSLRASGSIETQYF TGTGCCAGCAGCTTAAGGGCTAGCGGGAGTATCGAGACCCAGTACTTC
NA TRBJ1-1 NA TRBV25-1 CASSEAGMNTEAFF TGTGCCAGCAGTGAAGCGGGGATGAACACTGAAGCTTTCTTT
TRBD1 TRBJ1-5 NA TRBV27 CASRTGQGIQPQHF TGTGCCAGCAGGACGGGACAGGGGATTCAGCCCCAGCATTTT
TRBD2 TRBJ2-1 few TRBV15 CATSRLAGAYNEQFF TGTGCCACCAGCAGACTAGCGGGCGCCTACAATGAGCAGTTCTTC
TRBD2 TRBJ2-1 NA TRBV18 CASSPEASGSEQFF TGTGCCAGCTCACCAGAAGCTAGCGGGAGTGAGCAGTTCTTC
TRBD2 TRBJ2-1 few TRBV7-2 CASSLFGTSGSNEQFF TGTGCCAGCAGCTTATTCGGAACTAGCGGGAGCAATGAGCAGTTCTTC
TRBD2 TRBJ2-1 NA TRBV7-2 CASSLDGREDYNEQFF TGTGCCAGCAGCTTAGATGGGCGGGAGGACTACAATGAGCAGTTCTTC
TRBD1 TRBJ2-6 few TRBV12-3/TRBV12-4 CASRDRAISGANVLTF TGTGCCAGCAGGGACAGGGCTATCTCTGGGGCCAACGTCCTGACTTTC
TRBD2 TRBJ2-2 few TRBV19 CASSDPGRGTGELFF TGTGCCAGTTCAGACCCAGGGAGGGGCACCGGGGAGCTGTTTTTT
NA TRBJ1-5 NA TRBV24-1 CATSDPGTPNQPQHF TGTGCCACCAGTGACCCCGGGACCCCCAATCAGCCCCAGCATTTT
TRBD2 TRBJ2-5 few TRBV24-1 CATSDPGGGKETQYF TGTGCCACCAGTGATCCCGGGGGGGGAAAAGAGACCCAGTACTTC
NA TRBJ1-3 NA TRBV3-1 CASSHSPLRGGNTIYF TGTGCCAGCAGCCACTCTCCGTTGAGGGGTGGAAACACCATATATTTT
NA TRBJ1-1 NA TRBV20-1 CSARDPGGPWAFF TGCAGTGCTAGAGATCCAGGAGGGCCATGGGCTTTCTTT